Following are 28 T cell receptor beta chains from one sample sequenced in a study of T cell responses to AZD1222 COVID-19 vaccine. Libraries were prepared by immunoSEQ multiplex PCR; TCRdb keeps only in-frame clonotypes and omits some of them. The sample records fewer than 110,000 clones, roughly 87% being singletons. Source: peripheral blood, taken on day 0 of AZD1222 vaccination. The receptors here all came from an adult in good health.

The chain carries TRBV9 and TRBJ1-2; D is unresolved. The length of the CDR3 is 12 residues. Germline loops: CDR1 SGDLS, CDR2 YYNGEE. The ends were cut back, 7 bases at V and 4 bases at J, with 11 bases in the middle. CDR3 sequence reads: CASYNRGYGYTF. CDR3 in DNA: TGTGCCAGCTATAACCGGGGCTATGGCTACACCTTC.

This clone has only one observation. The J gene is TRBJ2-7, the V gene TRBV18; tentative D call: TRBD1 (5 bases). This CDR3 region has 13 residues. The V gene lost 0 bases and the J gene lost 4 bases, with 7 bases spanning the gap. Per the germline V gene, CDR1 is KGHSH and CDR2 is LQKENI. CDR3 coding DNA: TGTGCCAGCTCACCACCGACAGAATACGAGCAGTACTTC. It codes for CASSPPTEYEQYF.

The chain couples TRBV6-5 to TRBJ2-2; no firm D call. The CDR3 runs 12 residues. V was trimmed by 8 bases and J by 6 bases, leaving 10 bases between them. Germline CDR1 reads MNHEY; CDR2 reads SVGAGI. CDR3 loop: CASFRGAGELFF. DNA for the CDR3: TGTGCCAGCTTTCGTGGGGCCGGGGAGCTGTTTTTT.

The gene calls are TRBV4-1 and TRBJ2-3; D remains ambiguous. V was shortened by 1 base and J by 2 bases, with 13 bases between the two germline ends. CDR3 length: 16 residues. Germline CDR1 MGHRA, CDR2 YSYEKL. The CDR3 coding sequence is TGCGCCAGCAGCCAAGTTCACCTAGTCTACACAGATACGCAGTATTTT. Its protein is CASSQVHLVYTDTQYF.

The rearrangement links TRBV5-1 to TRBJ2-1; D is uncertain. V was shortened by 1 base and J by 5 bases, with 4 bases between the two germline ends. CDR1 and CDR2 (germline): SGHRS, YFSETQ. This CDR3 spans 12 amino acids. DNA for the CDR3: TGCGCCAGCAGCTTGTTGAACAATGAGCAGTTCTTC. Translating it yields CASSLLNNEQFF.

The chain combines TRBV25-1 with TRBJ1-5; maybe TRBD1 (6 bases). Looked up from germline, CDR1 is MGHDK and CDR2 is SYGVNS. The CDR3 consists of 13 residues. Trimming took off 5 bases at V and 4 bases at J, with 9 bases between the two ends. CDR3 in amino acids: CASSTGWNQPQHF. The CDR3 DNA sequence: TGTGCCAGCAGTACAGGGTGGAATCAGCCCCAGCATTTT.

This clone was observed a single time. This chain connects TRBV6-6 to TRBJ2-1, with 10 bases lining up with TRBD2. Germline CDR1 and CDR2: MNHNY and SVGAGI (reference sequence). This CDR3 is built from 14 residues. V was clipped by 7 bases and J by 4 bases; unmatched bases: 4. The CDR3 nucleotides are TGTGCCAGCACAGGACTAGCGGAATACAATGAGCAGTTCTTC. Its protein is CASTGLAEYNEQFF.

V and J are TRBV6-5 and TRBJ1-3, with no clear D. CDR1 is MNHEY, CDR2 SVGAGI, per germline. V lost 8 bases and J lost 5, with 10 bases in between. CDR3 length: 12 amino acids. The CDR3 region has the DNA TGTGCCAGCGGAGAGGGTAGAAACACCATATATTTT. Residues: CASGEGRNTIYF.

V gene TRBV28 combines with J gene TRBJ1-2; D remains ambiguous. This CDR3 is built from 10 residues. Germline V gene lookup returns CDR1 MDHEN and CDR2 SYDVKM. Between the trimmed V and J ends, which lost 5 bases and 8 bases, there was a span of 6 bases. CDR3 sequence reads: CASSRKGYTF. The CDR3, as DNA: TGTGCCAGCAGTCGGAAGGGCTACACCTTC.

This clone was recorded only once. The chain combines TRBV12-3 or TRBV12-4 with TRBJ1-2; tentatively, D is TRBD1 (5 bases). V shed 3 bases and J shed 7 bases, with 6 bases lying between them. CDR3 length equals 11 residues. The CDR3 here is CASSFGGGYTF. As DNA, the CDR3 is TGTGCCAGCAGTTTTGGGGGTGGCTACACCTTC.

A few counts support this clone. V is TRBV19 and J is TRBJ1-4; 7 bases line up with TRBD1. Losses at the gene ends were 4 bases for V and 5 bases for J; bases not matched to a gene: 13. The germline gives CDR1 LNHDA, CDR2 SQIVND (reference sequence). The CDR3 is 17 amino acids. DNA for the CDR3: TGTGCCAGTAGTACTCATCCTCCGGGACAGTTAAATGAAAAACTGTTTTTT. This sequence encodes CASSTHPPGQLNEKLFF.

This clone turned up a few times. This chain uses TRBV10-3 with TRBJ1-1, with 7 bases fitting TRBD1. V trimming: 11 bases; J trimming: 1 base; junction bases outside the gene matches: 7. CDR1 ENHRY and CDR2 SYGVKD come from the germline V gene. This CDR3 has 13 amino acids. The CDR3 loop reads CASSGQANTEAFF. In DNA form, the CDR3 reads TGTGCCTCCTCCGGACAGGCGAACACTGAAGCTTTCTTT.

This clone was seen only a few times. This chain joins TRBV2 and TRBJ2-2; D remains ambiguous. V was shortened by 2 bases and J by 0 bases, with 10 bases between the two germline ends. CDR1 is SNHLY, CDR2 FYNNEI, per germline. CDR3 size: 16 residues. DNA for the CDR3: TGTGCCAGCAGTGAAACAGAAATCGCGAACACCGGGGAGCTGTTTTTT. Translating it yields CASSETEIANTGELFF.

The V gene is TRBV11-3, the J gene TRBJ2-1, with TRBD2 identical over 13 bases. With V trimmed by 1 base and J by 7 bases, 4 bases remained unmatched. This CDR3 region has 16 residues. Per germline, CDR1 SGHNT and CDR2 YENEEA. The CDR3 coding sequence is TGTGCCAGCAGCTTAGGACTAGCGGGAGGCACTAATGAGCAGTTCTTC. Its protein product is CASSLGLAGGTNEQFF.

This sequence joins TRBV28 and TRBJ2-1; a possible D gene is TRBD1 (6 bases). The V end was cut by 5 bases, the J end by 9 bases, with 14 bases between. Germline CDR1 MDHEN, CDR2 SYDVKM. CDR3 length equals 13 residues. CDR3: CASSITEGGEQFF. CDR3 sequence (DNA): TGTGCCAGCAGTATAACTGAAGGGGGTGAGCAGTTCTTC.

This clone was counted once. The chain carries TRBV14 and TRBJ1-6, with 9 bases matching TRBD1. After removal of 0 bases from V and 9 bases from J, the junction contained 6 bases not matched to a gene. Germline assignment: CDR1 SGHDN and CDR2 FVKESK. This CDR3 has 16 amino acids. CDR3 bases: TGTGCCAGCAGCCAAGATTTGGGGACAGGGCGTTCACCCCTCCACTTT. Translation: CASSQDLGTGRSPLHF.

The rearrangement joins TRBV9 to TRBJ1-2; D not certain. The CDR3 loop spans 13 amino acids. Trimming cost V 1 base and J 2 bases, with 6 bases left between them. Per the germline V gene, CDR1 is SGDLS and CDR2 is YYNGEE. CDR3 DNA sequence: TGTGCCAGCAGCGTATCGGGAAACTATGGCTACACCTTC. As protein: CASSVSGNYGYTF.

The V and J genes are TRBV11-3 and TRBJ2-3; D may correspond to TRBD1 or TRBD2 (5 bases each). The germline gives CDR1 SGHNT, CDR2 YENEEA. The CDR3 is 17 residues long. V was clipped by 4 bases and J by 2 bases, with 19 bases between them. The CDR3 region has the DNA TGTGCCAGCAGCTCGGGAAGGGGCCCTCTAGACACAGATACGCAGTATTTT. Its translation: CASSSGRGPLDTDTQYF.

The CDR3 loop reads CASSHDYEQFF. The CDR3 coding sequence is TGTGCCAGCAGCCACGACTATGAGCAGTTCTTC. The chain uses TRBV14 and TRBJ2-1; D is uncertain. Trimming shortened V by 3 bases and J by 8 bases, and 5 bases separated the two germline ends. Germline-derived CDR1 and CDR2 are SGHDN and FVKESK. CDR3 length: 11 amino acids.

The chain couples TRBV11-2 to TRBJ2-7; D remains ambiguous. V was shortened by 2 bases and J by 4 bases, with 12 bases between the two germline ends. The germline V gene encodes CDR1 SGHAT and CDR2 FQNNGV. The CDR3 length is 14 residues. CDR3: CASSLSYFSYEQYF. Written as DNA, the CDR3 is TGTGCCAGCAGCTTATCCTACTTTTCTTACGAGCAGTACTTC.

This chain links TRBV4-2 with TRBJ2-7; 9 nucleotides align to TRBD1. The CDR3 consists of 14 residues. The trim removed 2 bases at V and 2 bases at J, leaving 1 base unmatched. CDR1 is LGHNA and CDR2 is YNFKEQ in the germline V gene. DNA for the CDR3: TGTGCCAGCAGCCAACGGACAGGGGCCTACGAGCAGTACTTC. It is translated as CASSQRTGAYEQYF.

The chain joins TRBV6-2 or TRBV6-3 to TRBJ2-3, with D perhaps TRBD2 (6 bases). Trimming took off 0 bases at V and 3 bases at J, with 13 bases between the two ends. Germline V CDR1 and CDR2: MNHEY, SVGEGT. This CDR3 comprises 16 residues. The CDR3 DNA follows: TGTGCCAGCAGTTACTCGAGTGACAGCGGGACAGATACGCAGTATTTT. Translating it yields CASSYSSDSGTDTQYF.

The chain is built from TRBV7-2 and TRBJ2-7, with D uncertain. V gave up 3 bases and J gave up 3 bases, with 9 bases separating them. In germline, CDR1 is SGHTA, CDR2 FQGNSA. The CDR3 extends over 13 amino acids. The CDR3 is CASSFTANYEQYF. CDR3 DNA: TGTGCCAGCAGCTTTACAGCTAACTACGAGCAGTACTTC.

CDR3: CASRYGQSAQYF. CDR3 coding DNA: TGTGCCAGCAGATATGGACAGTCGGCGCAGTATTTT. V is TRBV5-4 and J is TRBJ2-3, with TRBD1 as a possible D gene (6 bases). Germline V gene sequence: CDR1 SGHNT, CDR2 YYREEE (reference sequence). V shed 5 bases and J shed 10 bases, with 14 bases lying between them. The CDR3 totals 12 residues.

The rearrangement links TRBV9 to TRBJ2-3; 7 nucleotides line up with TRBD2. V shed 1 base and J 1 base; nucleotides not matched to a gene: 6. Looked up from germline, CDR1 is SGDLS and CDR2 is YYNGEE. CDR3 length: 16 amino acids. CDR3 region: CASSVLRREGTDTQYF. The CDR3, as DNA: TGTGCCAGCAGCGTACTTCGCCGGGAGGGCACAGATACGCAGTATTTT.

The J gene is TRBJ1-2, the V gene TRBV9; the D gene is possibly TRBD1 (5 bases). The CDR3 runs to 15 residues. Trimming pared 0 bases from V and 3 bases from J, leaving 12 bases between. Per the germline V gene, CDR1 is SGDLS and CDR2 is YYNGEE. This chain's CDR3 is CASSVEGESYYGYTF. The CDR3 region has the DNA TGTGCCAGCAGCGTAGAAGGGGAGTCTTACTATGGCTACACCTTC.

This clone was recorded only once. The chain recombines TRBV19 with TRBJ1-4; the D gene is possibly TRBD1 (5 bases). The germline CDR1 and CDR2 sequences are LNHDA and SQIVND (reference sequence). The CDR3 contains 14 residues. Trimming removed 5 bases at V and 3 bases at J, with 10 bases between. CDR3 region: CASSPPGPNEKLFF. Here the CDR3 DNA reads TGTGCCAGTAGTCCCCCGGGGCCTAATGAAAAACTGTTTTTT.

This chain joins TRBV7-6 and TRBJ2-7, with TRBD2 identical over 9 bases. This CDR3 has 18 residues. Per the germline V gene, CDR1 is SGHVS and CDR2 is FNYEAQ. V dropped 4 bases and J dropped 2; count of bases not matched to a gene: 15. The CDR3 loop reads CASSSRAPSGTVAYEQYF. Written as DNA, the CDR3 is TGTGCCAGCAGCTCACGGGCCCCTAGCGGGACTGTTGCCTACGAGCAGTACTTC.